This T cell receptor (beta chain) appears in the sequencing data of a study of tumor-infiltrating lymphocytes in primary liver carcinoma. Co-extracted RNA and DNA came from around 18-30 mg of unsorted bulk tissue. Remarks on this clonotype: One junction end disagrees with the germline gene, perhaps due to a read error.

Using a constant-region primer together with ProtoScript II reverse transcriptase, TCR beta cDNA was made from approximately 500 ng of total RNA. Slightly modified ARM-PCR, run as three nested multiplex PCR rounds, produced the TCR beta libraries. TRBV1-TRBV30 forward and Cbeta reverse primers drove the first two roughly 9-cycle rounds. TCRdb re-called the multiplex PCR reads through MiXCR, storing one row per CDR3 protein. The sample shows just over 30,000 distinct CDR3 sequences, around two thirds of them seen only once. Germline CDR1 is MNHNS and CDR2 is SASEGT. The CDR3 has 19 amino acids. This clonotype was obtained from a woman between 25 and 40 years old with primary liver carcinoma and hepatitis B virus infection. This chain connects TRBV6-1 to TRBJ2-2; D could derive from TRBD1 or TRBD2 (6 bases each). Sequenced material: liver tumor tissue from sampling region 3. Subset noted: tumor region T3, left-lateral pole. CDR3 region: CASNETHPGGAANTGELFF. The DNA of the CDR3 is TGTGCTAGCAATGAAACCCATCCCGGGGGCGCCGCGAACACCGGGGAGCTGTTTTTT.